This T cell receptor beta chain derives from a study of blood T cell repertoires in COVID-19. In the original analysis: Reference gene primer amplification in the assay estimated nucleated cell counts. Profiled with immunoSEQ multiplex PCR; TCRdb holds only in-frame clones, not every one. That table gives V, J and clone size, and the DNA gave D and trimming. Seen here are approximately 330,000 clones, about 87% observed once, and the top ten hold more than 7.5%. This clonotype was obtained from a man aged 25 to 45 with COVID-19, enrolled during active disease. Sequenced input: peripheral blood.

The CDR3 here is CASSLQGYGANVLTF. The CDR3 bases are TGTGCCAGCTCACTCCAGGGATATGGGGCCAACGTCCTGACTTTC. The chain combines TRBV18 with TRBJ2-6; D may be TRBD1 (5 bases). This CDR3 is 15 amino acids long. From germline, CDR1 is KGHSH and CDR2 LQKENI. V lost 4 bases and J 3 bases, leaving 10 bases between the germline ends.